The 24 T cell receptor beta chains below all came from one sample that was sequenced in a study of cytomegalovirus exposure and HLA in healthy donors. Primers included in the PCR were 60 Vbeta and 13 Jbeta primers. TCRdb keeps only in-frame clones here, not all; method: immunoSEQ multiplex PCR. The table shows 100,000 to 150,000 clones, with around 83% occurring only once. Sequenced material: PBMCs. Receptor source: a woman between 18 and 30 years old in good health and CMV-seropositive.

This clone has only a few counts. V usage is TRBV19 and J usage is TRBJ2-7, with a tentative D call TRBD1 (5 bases). Germline V gene sequence: CDR1 LNHDA, CDR2 SQIVND (reference sequence). There are 14 residues in the CDR3. Trimming removed 4 bases from V and 7 bases from J, with 17 bases in between. CDR3 DNA: TGTGCCAGTAGTACTTCGATGACATCAGGGGAGCAGTACTTC. It translates to CASSTSMTSGEQYF.

The chain employs TRBV6-5 and TRBJ2-7; D gene ambiguous. The germline V and J ends were trimmed by 5 bases and 2 bases, with 10 bases remaining between them. From germline, CDR1 is MNHEY and CDR2 SVGAGI. The CDR3 runs to 13 residues. As DNA, the CDR3 is TGTGCCAGCAGTGCCTATACGACCTACGAGCAGTACTTC. It translates to CASSAYTTYEQYF.

The chain uses TRBV29-1 and TRBJ2-1; D remains unclear. This CDR3 is built from 13 residues. CDR1 and CDR2 (germline): SQVTM, ANQGSEA. Trimming removed 2 bases from V and 7 bases from J, with 12 bases in between. Written as DNA, the CDR3 is TGCAGCGTTGAACGCGGTGCGGAAAATGAGCAGTTCTTC. Protein product: CSVERGAENEQFF.

V gene TRBV6-1 combines with J gene TRBJ2-1, with 9 positions matching TRBD2. This CDR3 has 15 amino acids. Germline V gene data show CDR1 as MNHNS and CDR2 as SASEGT. Losses at the gene ends were 3 bases for V and 8 bases for J; bases not matched to a gene: 8. The CDR3 DNA is TGTGCCAGCAGTGAGGGAAGCGGGGGGCAGGATGAGCAGTTCTTC. Translating gives CASSEGSGGQDEQFF.

CDR3 DNA sequence: TGCAGCGTTGAAGGACAGGATCGAGCGGGATATGAGCAGTTCTTC. Its translation is CSVEGQDRAGYEQFF. This rearrangement joins TRBV29-1 to TRBJ2-1, with TRBD2 as a possible D gene (7 bases). Germline assignment: CDR1 SQVTM and CDR2 ANQGSEA. CDR3 length equals 15 residues. Trimming stripped 1 base from V and 8 bases from J, with 18 bases between.

The chain uses TRBV10-2 and TRBJ1-5; the D gene is possibly TRBD1 (5 bases). From germline, CDR1 is WSHSY and CDR2 SAAADI. CDR3 size: 15 residues. V lost 3 bases, J lost 4 bases, and 13 bases lay in between. The CDR3 region is CASSDQGRQNQPQHF. Here the CDR3 DNA reads TGCGCCAGCAGTGATCAGGGTCGACAGAATCAGCCCCAGCATTTT.

In regard to this clone: This sample includes further DNA sequences coding for the same CDR3. The rearrangement joins TRBV5-1 to TRBJ2-1; D gene unclear. Germline lookup yields CDR1 SGHRS and CDR2 YFSETQ. This CDR3 has 15 residues. V dropped 0 bases and J dropped 0 bases, with 7 bases sitting between them. CDR3 loop: CASSLASGSYNEQFF. CDR3 in DNA: TGCGCCAGCAGCTTGGCGTCGGGCTCCTACAATGAGCAGTTCTTC.

V gene TRBV9 combines with J gene TRBJ2-7; no clear D gene. This CDR3 is built from 13 residues. V lost 0 bases, J lost 3 bases, and 7 bases lay in between. Germline assignment: CDR1 SGDLS and CDR2 YYNGEE. CDR3 sequence: CASSVGLDYEQYF. CDR3 coding DNA: TGTGCCAGCAGCGTAGGACTGGACTACGAGCAGTACTTC.

This clone showed up just once. The junction departs from the called germline gene at one end, perhaps through a read error. V is TRBV6-5 and J is TRBJ1-6; D remains ambiguous. The CDR3 spans 14 residues. Germline assignment: CDR1 MNHEY and CDR2 SVGAGI. The CDR3 DNA follows: TGTGCCAGCAGTTACTCGACCCGGGATTCACCCTTCCACTTT. This codes for CASSYSTRDSPFHF.

The rearrangement links TRBV5-5 to TRBJ1-6; D might be TRBD1 (5 bases). Germline V gives CDR1 SGHKS, CDR2 YYEKEE (reference sequence). The CDR3 runs to 13 residues. V lost 3 bases and J lost 8, with 9 bases in between. CDR3 bases: TGTGCCAGCAGCTCCGGGGACTATTCACCCCTCCACTTT. It specifies CASSSGDYSPLHF.

To note about this clone: Other DNA sequences in the same sample also yield this CDR3. The chain has TRBV28 and TRBJ2-7; 8 nucleotides match TRBD1. V trimming: 8 bases; J trimming: 7 bases; junction bases outside the gene matches: 4. The CDR3 runs to 11 residues. Germline V gene data show CDR1 as MDHEN and CDR2 as SYDVKM. The CDR3 reads CASLTGEEQYF. CDR3 sequence (DNA): TGTGCCAGCCTGACAGGGGAAGAGCAGTACTTC.

The chain has TRBV11-2 and TRBJ1-6, with D unresolved. The germline gives CDR1 SGHAT, CDR2 FQNNGV. This CDR3 contains 19 residues. Trimming removed 2 bases from V and 0 bases from J, with 17 bases in between. CDR3 in amino acids: CASSLRLSGPSSYNSPLHF. CDR3 bases: TGTGCCAGCAGCTTAAGATTGTCTGGCCCCAGCTCCTATAATTCACCCCTCCACTTT.

On this clone: This sample also contains other DNA sequences that code for the same CDR3. V usage is TRBV5-1 and J usage is TRBJ2-7; D is uncertain. The germline V gene has CDR1 SGHRS and CDR2 YFSETQ. The ends were cut back, 4 bases at V and 2 bases at J, with 10 bases in the middle. The CDR3 totals 13 residues. The CDR3 loop reads CASSDGQAYEQYF. In DNA, the CDR3 is TGCGCCAGCAGCGATGGGCAGGCCTACGAGCAGTACTTC.

Of note for this clone: The same CDR3 arises from other DNA sequences in this sample as well. The chain couples TRBV7-9 to TRBJ1-1, with a weak D call TRBD1 (6 bases). Between the trimmed V and J ends, which lost 3 bases and 1 base, there was a span of 6 bases. This CDR3 has 13 amino acids. CDR1 is SEHNR and CDR2 is FQNEAQ in the germline V gene (reference sequence). The chain's CDR3 is CASSLTGNTEAFF. CDR3 DNA sequence: TGTGCCAGCAGCTTGACAGGGAACACTGAAGCTTTCTTT.

The chain links TRBV28 to TRBJ1-1, with TRBD1 as a possible D gene (5 bases). There are 13 residues in the CDR3. Between the trimmed V and J ends, which lost 5 bases and 4 bases, there was a span of 11 bases. In germline, CDR1 is MDHEN, CDR2 SYDVKM. CDR3 in amino acids: CASSPGRGTEAFF. The DNA of the CDR3 is TGTGCCAGCAGTCCGGGGAGGGGCACTGAAGCTTTCTTT.

CDR3 sequence: CASSQEARGTEAFF. CDR3 nucleotide sequence: TGCGCCAGCAGCCAAGAGGCTAGGGGAACTGAAGCTTTCTTT. The V gene is TRBV4-1, the J gene TRBJ1-1; perhaps TRBD1 as D (5 bases). Germline CDR1 reads MGHRA; CDR2 reads YSYEKL. The CDR3 contains 14 residues. Trimming removed 0 bases from V and 5 bases from J, with 10 bases in between.

The V call is TRBV27, the J call TRBJ2-7; the match to TRBD1 covers 8 bases. The J segment lost 3 bases and the V segment lost 6 bases, leaving 7 bases of the junction unmatched. The germline gives CDR1 MNHEY, CDR2 SMNVEV (reference sequence). The length of the CDR3 is 14 residues. The CDR3 protein is CASREQGGVYEQYF. Written as DNA, the CDR3 is TGTGCCAGCAGGGAACAGGGGGGAGTCTACGAGCAGTACTTC.

The chain couples TRBV30 to TRBJ2-7, with TRBD1 matching over 10 bases. Trimming removed 2 bases from V and 5 bases from J; junction bases left unmatched: 12. Germline V gene data show CDR1 as GTSNPN and CDR2 as SVGIG (reference sequence). CDR3 length: 16 amino acids. CDR3 in amino acids: CAWSLTPGQGPDEQYF. For the CDR3, the DNA is TGTGCCTGGAGTCTCACGCCGGGACAGGGGCCTGACGAGCAGTACTTC. Full variable domain (missing parts from reference TRBV30 and TRBJ2-7): SQTIHQWPATLVQPVGSPLSLECTVEGTSNPNLYWYRQAAGRGLQLLFYSVGIGQISSEVPQNLSASRPQDRQFILSSKKLLLSDSGFYLCAWSLTPGQGPDEQYFGPGTRLTVT.

The chain recombines TRBV13 with TRBJ2-7; the match to TRBD1 covers 7 bases. Trimming at V came to 5 bases and at J to 5 bases, leaving 12 bases not matched to a gene. Germline assignment: CDR1 PRHDT and CDR2 FYEKMQ (reference sequence). The CDR3 consists of 15 residues. The CDR3 sequence: CASSPWVQGNNEQYF. In DNA form, the CDR3 reads TGTGCCAGCAGCCCCTGGGTACAGGGGAACAACGAGCAGTACTTC.

The genes are TRBV11-2 and TRBJ2-5, with 7 bases fitting TRBD2. With V trimmed by 0 bases and J by 3 bases, 1 base remained unmatched. This CDR3 spans 14 amino acids. Looked up from germline, CDR1 is SGHAT and CDR2 is FQNNGV. The CDR3 region has the DNA TGTGCCAGCAGCTTAGACCTAGCGGAAGAGACCCAGTACTTC. Its translation: CASSLDLAEETQYF. The full variable domain, its missing parts supplied by reference TRBV11-2 and TRBJ2-5, is EAGVAQSPRYKIIEKRQSVAFWCNPISGHATLYWYQQILGQGPKLLIQFQNNGVVDDSQLPKDRFSAERLKGVDSTLKIQPAKLEDSAVYLCASSLDLAEETQYFGPGTRLLVL.

Written as DNA, the CDR3 is TGCGCCAGCAGCTTGGGGGGGGAGTTGGGCACTGAAGCTTTCTTT. This encodes CASSLGGELGTEAFF. The V gene is TRBV5-1, the J gene TRBJ1-1; weak D call: TRBD1 (5 bases). The V gene's germline CDR1 is SGHRS and CDR2 YFSETQ. The CDR3 runs to 15 residues. V lost 0 bases, J lost 4 bases, and 13 bases lay in between.

The chain combines TRBV5-4 with TRBJ1-6; 10 positions match TRBD1. Per the germline V gene, CDR1 is SGHNT and CDR2 is YYREEE (reference sequence). V trimming: 3 bases; J trimming: 8 bases; junction bases outside the gene matches: 5. This CDR3 has 15 residues. CDR3 residues: CASSYRDRGDSPLHF. CDR3 nucleotides: TGTGCCAGCAGCTACCGGGACAGGGGCGATTCACCCCTCCACTTT.

The J gene is TRBJ2-1, the V gene TRBV7-9; 12 positions match TRBD2. Germline assignment: CDR1 SEHNR and CDR2 FQNEAQ (reference sequence). The CDR3 spans 17 residues. V trimming: 5 bases; J trimming: 5 bases; junction bases outside the gene matches: 10. In nucleotides, the CDR3 is TGTGCCAGCAGCCCAGGGGCTAGCGGGGGGGCCGACAATGAGCAGTTCTTC. Translating gives CASSPGASGGADNEQFF.

V and J are TRBV7-9 and TRBJ2-5; TRBD1 matches 7 bases. This CDR3 comprises 14 residues. J was trimmed by 5 bases and V by 3 bases; bases with no gene match: 6. Germline V lookup: CDR1 SEHNR, CDR2 FQNEAQ (reference sequence). In DNA, the CDR3 is TGTGCCAGCAGCTTTGGTCAGGGGGTGGAGACCCAGTACTTC. Translated: CASSFGQGVETQYF.